A selection of T cell receptor beta chains follows, all from one sample in a study of blood T cell repertoires in COVID-19. Only in-frame clones appear in the TCRdb table, and some are missing; sequencing was by immunoSEQ multiplex PCR. Of around 60,000 clones listed, 72% are singletons. The sequencing sample was made of peripheral blood. These receptors originate from a woman aged 70 to 79 with COVID-19, enrolled during active disease. Each CDR3 is given with its conserved first and last residue.

TRBV3-1/TRBV3-2	15	TRBJ1-1	CASSLNRGRNTEAFF
TRBV11-3	16	TRBJ2-1	CASRETSGSSYNEQFF
TRBV7-3	14	TRBJ2-1	CASSQWQGENEQFF
TRBV4-2	13	TRBJ1-2	CASSLLERGGYTF
TRBV6-4	14	TRBJ2-2	CASRMTDLGGELFF
TRBV4-3	15	TRBJ1-2	CASSQALQGAGGYTF
TRBV9	22	TRBJ2-1	CASSVAVRFQGPVSGGSNEQFF
TRBV12-5	15	TRBJ2-1	CASGLKQGDHNEQFF
TRBV19	13	TRBJ1-1	CASNIGHHTEAFF
TRBV19	17	TRBJ1-5	CASSIARYRTGYQPQHF
TRBV4-2	16	TRBJ2-3	CASSQDWSRSTDTQYF
TRBV7-2	13	TRBJ2-5	CASSPTGQETQYF
TRBV5-6	15	TRBJ1-5	CASSGRGPTGQPQHF
TRBV7-8	14	TRBJ2-3	CASSFNQDTDTQYF